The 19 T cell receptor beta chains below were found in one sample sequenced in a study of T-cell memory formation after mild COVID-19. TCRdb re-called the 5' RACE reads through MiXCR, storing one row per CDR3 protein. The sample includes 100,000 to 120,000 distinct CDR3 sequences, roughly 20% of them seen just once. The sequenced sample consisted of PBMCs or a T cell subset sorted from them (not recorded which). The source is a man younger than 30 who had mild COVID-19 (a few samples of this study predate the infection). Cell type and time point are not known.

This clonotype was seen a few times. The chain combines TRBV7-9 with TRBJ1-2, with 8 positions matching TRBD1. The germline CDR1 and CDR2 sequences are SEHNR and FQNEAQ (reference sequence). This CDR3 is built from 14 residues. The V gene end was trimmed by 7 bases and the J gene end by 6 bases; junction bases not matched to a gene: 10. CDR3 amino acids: CASTLTGRGHGYTF. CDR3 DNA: TGTGCCAGCACCCTAACGGGCAGGGGGCATGGCTACACCTTC.

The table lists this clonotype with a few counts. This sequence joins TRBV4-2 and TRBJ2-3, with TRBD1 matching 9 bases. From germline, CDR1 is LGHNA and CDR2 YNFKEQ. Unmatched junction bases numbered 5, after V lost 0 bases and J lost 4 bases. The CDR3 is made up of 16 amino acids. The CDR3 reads CASSQEHWTGADTQYF. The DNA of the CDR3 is TGTGCCAGCAGCCAAGAACATTGGACAGGGGCAGATACGCAGTATTTT.

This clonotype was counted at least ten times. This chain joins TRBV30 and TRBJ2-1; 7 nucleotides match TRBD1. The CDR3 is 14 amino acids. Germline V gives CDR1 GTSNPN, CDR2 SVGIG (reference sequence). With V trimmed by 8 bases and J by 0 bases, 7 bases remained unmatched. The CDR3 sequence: CAVQGVRSYNEQFF. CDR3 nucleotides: TGTGCCGTTCAGGGGGTCCGCTCCTACAATGAGCAGTTCTTC.

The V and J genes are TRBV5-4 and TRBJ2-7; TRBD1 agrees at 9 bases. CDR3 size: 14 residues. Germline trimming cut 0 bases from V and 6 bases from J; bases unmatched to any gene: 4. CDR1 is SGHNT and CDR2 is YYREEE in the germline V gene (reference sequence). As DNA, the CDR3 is TGTGCCAGCAGCTTGGGGACAGGGGAAGGCGAGCAGTACGTC. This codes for CASSLGTGEGEQYV.

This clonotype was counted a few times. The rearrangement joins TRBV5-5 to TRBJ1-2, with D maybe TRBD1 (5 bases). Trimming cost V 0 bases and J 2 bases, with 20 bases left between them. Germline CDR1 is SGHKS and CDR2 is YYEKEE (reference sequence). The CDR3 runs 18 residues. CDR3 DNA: TGTGCCAGCAGCTTGGGGTTGGGGGAGCGAAGCCCCAACTATGGCTACACCTTC. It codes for CASSLGLGERSPNYGYTF.

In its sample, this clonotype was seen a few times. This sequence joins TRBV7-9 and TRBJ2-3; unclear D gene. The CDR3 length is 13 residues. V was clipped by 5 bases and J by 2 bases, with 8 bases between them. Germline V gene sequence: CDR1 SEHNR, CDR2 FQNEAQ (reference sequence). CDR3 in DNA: TGTGCCAGCAGCCCCGCCCCCACAGATACGCAGTATTTT. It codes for CASSPAPTDTQYF.

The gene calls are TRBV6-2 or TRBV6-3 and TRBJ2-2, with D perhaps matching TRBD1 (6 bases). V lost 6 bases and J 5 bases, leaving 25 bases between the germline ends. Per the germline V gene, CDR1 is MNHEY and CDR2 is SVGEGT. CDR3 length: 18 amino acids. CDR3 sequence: CASSPSGPVQGLTGELFF. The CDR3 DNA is TGTGCCAGCAGCCCCTCGGGTCCGGTACAGGGCTTAACCGGGGAGCTGTTTTTT.

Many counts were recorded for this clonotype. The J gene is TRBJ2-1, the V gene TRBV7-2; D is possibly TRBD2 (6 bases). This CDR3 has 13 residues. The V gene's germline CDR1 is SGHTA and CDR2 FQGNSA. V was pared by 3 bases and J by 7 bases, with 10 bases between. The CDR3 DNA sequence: TGTGCCAGCAGCTTGGGCGGGGCGAATGAGCAGTTCTTC. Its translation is CASSLGGANEQFF.

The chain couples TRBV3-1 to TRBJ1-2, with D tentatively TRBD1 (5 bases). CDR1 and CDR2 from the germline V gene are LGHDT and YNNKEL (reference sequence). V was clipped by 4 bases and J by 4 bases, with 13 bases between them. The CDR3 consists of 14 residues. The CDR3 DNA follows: TGTGCCAGCAGCCGCGGAACCGGGACCTATGGCTACACCTTC. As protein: CASSRGTGTYGYTF.

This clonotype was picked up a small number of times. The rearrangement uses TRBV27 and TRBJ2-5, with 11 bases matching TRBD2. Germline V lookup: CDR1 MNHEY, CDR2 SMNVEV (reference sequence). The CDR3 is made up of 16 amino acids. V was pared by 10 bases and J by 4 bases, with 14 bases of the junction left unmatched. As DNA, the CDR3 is TGTGCCACCCAGGGCGGTAGCGGGGGGGCCGCAGAGACCCAGTACTTC. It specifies CATQGGSGGAAETQYF.

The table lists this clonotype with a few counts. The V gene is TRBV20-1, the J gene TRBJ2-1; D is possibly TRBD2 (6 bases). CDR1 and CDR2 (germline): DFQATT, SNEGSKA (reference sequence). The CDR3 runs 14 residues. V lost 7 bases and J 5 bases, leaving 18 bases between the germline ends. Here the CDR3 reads CSEKRQGLDNEQFF. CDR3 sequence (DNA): TGCAGTGAAAAGCGTCAGGGACTCGACAATGAGCAGTTCTTC.

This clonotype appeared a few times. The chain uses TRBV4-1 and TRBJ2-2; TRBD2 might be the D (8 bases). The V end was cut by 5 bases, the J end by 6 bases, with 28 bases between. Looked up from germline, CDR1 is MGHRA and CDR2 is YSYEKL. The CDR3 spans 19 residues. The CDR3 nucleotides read TGCGCCAGCAGCTTAACCAGGGGGAGCGGGGGAATTCAGGCCGGGGAGCTGTTTTTT. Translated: CASSLTRGSGGIQAGELFF.

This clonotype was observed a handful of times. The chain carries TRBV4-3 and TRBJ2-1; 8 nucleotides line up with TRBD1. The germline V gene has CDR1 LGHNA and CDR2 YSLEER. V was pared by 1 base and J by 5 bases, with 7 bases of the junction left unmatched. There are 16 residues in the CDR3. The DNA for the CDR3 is TGCGCCAGCAGCCAAGTCGGGACAGGCGGCGACAATGAGCAGTTCTTC. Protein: CASSQVGTGGDNEQFF.

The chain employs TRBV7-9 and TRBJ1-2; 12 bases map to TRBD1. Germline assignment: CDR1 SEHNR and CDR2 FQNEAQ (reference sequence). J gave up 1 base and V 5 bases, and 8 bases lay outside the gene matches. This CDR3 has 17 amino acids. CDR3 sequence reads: CASSHRDRGPYNYGYTF. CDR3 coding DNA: TGTGCCAGCAGCCACCGGGACAGGGGGCCCTATAACTATGGCTACACCTTC.

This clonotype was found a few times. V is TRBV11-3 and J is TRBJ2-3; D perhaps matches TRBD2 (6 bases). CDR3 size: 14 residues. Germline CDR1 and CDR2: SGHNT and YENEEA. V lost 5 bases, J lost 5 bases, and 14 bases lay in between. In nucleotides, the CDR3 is TGTGCCAGCAGCGAGGGACTCGGTGAAGATACGCAGTATTTT. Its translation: CASSEGLGEDTQYF.

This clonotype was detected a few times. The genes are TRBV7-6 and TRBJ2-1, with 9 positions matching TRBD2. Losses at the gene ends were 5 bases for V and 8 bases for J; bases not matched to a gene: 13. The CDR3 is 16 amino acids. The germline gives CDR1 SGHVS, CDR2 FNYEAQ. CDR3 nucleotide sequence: TGTGCCAGCAGCAATAATGCGGGGGGGCTATTCGATGAGCAGTTCTTC. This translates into CASSNNAGGLFDEQFF. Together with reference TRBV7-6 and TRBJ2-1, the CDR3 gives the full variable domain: GAGVSQSPRYKVTKRGQDVALRCDPISGHVSLYWYRQALGQGPEFLTYFNYEAQQDKSGLPNDRFSAERPEGSISTLTIQRTEQRDSAMYRCASSNNAGGLFDEQFFGPGTRLTVL.

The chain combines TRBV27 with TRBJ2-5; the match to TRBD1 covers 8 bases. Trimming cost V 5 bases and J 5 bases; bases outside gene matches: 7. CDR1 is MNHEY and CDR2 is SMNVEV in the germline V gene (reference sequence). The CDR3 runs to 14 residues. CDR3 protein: CASSIQGAMETQYF. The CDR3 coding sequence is TGTGCCAGCAGTATCCAGGGGGCTATGGAGACCCAGTACTTC.

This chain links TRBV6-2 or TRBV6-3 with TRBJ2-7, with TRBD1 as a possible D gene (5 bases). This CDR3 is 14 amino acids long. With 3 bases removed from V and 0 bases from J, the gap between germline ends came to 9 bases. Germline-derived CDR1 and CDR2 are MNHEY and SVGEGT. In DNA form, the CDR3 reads TGTGCCAGCAGTTATAACAGGCGCTCCTACGAGCAGTACTTC. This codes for CASSYNRRSYEQYF.

The CDR3 loop is CASSPPGGGIYNEQFF. The CDR3 DNA reads TGTGCCAGCAGCCCTCCCGGCGGGGGCATTTACAATGAGCAGTTCTTC. The J gene is TRBJ2-1, the V gene TRBV3-1, with D possibly TRBD2 on 7 matching bases. This CDR3 is built from 16 residues. Germline CDR1 LGHDT, CDR2 YNNKEL (reference sequence). Trimming removed 4 bases from V and 4 bases from J, with 17 bases in between.